This T cell receptor (beta chain) was profiled in a study of blood T cell repertoires in COVID-19. Deletions cut 8 bases from V and 4 bases from J, with 13 bases between. The CDR3 spans 13 residues. Germline loops: CDR1 SNHLY, CDR2 FYNNEI. Profiled with immunoSEQ multiplex PCR; TCRdb holds only in-frame clones, not every one. The data contain about 160,000 clones, 85% to 90% of them singletons. This chain links TRBV2 with TRBJ2-3; D possibly corresponds to TRBD2 (6 bases). The sample consisted of PBMCs or T cells enriched from blood (not recorded which). The sequence was collected from a woman aged 45 to 65 who had recovered from COVID-19. This CDR3 is CASQGGWADTQYF. In DNA form, the CDR3 reads TGTGCCAGCCAGGGAGGCTGGGCAGATACGCAGTATTTT.